This is a list of T cell receptor beta chains from one sample in a study of type 1 regulatory T cells. Their cognate antigens are unknown. Each CDR3 protein gets one entry after TCRdb re-called the reads with MiXCR. The data contain under 75,000 distinct CDR3 sequences, less than 25% of them singletons. The source material was cultured type 1 regulatory T (Tr1) cells, either the whole culture or a sorted fraction (not recorded which). All receptors come from a human donor in good health. Each CDR3 is given without its conserved first and last residue. Expanded clones are given a class, and other clones once, few, many or no size at all.

length | J | V | size | CDR3
11 | TRBJ1-6 | TRBV20-1 | many | SARDGFNSPLH
14 | TRBJ2-1 | TRBV5-1 | NA | ASSPSSGRFSNEQF
12 | TRBJ1-5 | TRBV12-3/TRBV12-4 | NA | ASSFLGGHQPQH
13 | TRBJ2-5 | TRBV3-1 | NA | ASSKGNGVVETQY
14 | TRBJ2-1 | TRBV5-1 | NA | ASAFGLAGNGGEQF
11 | TRBJ1-5 | TRBV18 | few | ASSPGALQPQH
12 | TRBJ2-7 | TRBV20-1 | few | SAESRTATYEQY
12 | TRBJ1-1 | TRBV5-6 | once | ASSLMTGVAEAF
12 | TRBJ2-4 | TRBV28 | many | ASMVRGGKNIQY
13 | TRBJ1-1 | TRBV6-6 | NA | ASSNSGGAGTEAF
12 | TRBJ2-1 | TRBV19 | few | ASRGQGGLVGQF
11 | TRBJ2-1 | TRBV20-1 | few | SARDYSYNEQF
13 | TRBJ2-3 | TRBV20-1 | NA | SAQEYARGPDTQY
12 | TRBJ2-3 | TRBV18 | few | ASSYAGITDTQY
9 | TRBJ2-1 | TRBV6-5 | NA | ASSTGPGRI
10 | TRBJ2-5 | TRBV27 | once | ASSQTGRSRY
12 | TRBJ2-2 | TRBV5-1 | few | ASSLDSFTGELF
12 | TRBJ2-2 | TRBV19 | NA | ASSTAGHTGELF
11 | TRBJ1-1 | TRBV29-1 | few | SVTRTGDTEAF
12 | TRBJ2-1 | TRBV5-6 | NA | ASSPTYMGNEQF
11 | TRBJ2-1 | TRBV7-3 | few | ASSSPPYNEQF
12 | TRBJ2-3 | TRBV12-3/TRBV12-4 | NA | ASSSLAGADTQY
12 | TRBJ2-1 | TRBV27 | few | ASSPLPGYNEQF
13 | TRBJ2-7 | TRBV5-5 | NA | ASRLSLIGSYEQY
12 | TRBJ1-2 | TRBV6-6 | few | ASSTPELGGGYT
13 | TRBJ2-4 | TRBV14 | few | ASSHFSGPKNIQY
12 | TRBJ1-1 | TRBV20-1 | few | SASPGFWNTEAF
13 | TRBJ2-2 | TRBV11-2 | many | ASSLGGQSERELF
13 | TRBJ2-3 | TRBV5-1 | many | ASGRFGSSTDTQY
15 | TRBJ2-7 | TRBV6-6 | NA | ASSAGTSGVSSYEQY
14 | TRBJ1-5 | TRBV5-1 | NA | ASSLGTGHSNQPQH
14 | TRBJ2-3 | TRBV15 | few | ATSRDLTSTLDTQY
12 | TRBJ2-3 | TRBV29-1 | NA | SVDLAGVTDTQY
11 | TRBJ2-1 | TRBV5-1 | few | ASSSSPGNHQF
11 | TRBJ2-2 | TRBV7-2 | NA | ASSLGPTGELF
10 | TRBJ1-1 | TRBV30 | few | AWSPGFSLAF
13 | TRBJ2-3 | TRBV6-1 | NA | ASSVQGVSTDTQY
12 | TRBJ2-3 | TRBV5-1 | many | ASSATSGTDTQY
10 | TRBJ1-1 | TRBV20-1 | few | SVRVGGSEAF
11 | TRBJ2-6 | TRBV29-1 | few | SVRQTGANVLT
10 | TRBJ1-1 | TRBV6-5 | few | ASSQKDTEAF